These 18 T cell receptor beta chains were sequenced from one sample in a study of regulatory T cells in long-lasting Graves disease. The time point is: newly diagnosed GD, antithyroid drugs for less than 3 months. The TCR library was made from RNA that had been extracted from PBMCs in TRIzol. Construction of the TCR beta libraries employed iRepertoire HTBI primers in conjunction with Arm-PCR of CDR3 regions. TCRdb independently ran MiXCR on the multiplex PCR reads; one entry per CDR3 protein. The sample shows fewer than 350,000 distinct CDR3 sequences, about 18% of them seen only once. The specimen comprised peripheral blood mononuclear cells (PBMCs), sampled at new diagnosis, from a patient treated with antithyroid drugs. The receptors stem from a female donor with Graves disease.

This clonotype was found many times. V and J are TRBV27 and TRBJ2-6; 9 bases line up with TRBD1. The CDR3 totals 18 residues. Germline values: CDR1 MNHEY, CDR2 SMNVEV (reference sequence). V was pared by 5 bases and J by 1 base, with 9 bases of the junction left unmatched. This CDR3 reads CASSPYRGHLSGANVLTF. The CDR3 region has the DNA TGTGCCAGCAGTCCCTACAGGGGGCATCTGTCTGGGGCCAACGTCCTGACTTTC. Based on the CDR3 plus reference TRBV27 and TRBJ2-6, the full variable domain is EAQVTQNPRYLITVTGKKLTVTCSQNMNHEYMSWYRQDPGLGLRQIYYSMNVEVTDKGDVPEGYKVSRKEKRNFPLILESPSPNQTSLYFCASSPYRGHLSGANVLTFGAGSRLTVL.

The sample holds a few counts of this clonotype. The chain links TRBV30 to TRBJ2-3; 8 positions agree with TRBD2. This CDR3 contains 13 residues. V gave up 3 bases and J gave up 3 bases; unmatched junction bases: 2. From germline, CDR1 is GTSNPN and CDR2 SVGIG (reference sequence). The CDR3: CAWSLAGTDTQYF. DNA for the CDR3: TGTGCCTGGAGCCTAGCGGGTACAGATACGCAGTATTTT.

This clonotype was seen repeatedly, ten times or more. This sequence joins TRBV6-1 and TRBJ2-7, with TRBD2 as a possible D gene (5 bases). CDR3 length equals 13 residues. The V gene lost 6 bases and the J gene lost 7 bases, with 16 bases spanning the gap. Germline lookup yields CDR1 MNHNS and CDR2 SASEGT. In DNA form, the CDR3 reads TGTGCCAGCAGGGAGCGAAAGACGGGGGAGCAGTACTTC. Its protein product is CASRERKTGEQYF.

The table lists this clonotype with many counts. The gene calls are TRBV3-1 and TRBJ2-1, with 8 bases matching TRBD2. Germline V gives CDR1 LGHDT, CDR2 YNNKEL (reference sequence). The CDR3 consists of 13 residues. This chain's CDR3 is CVVSGSGTNEQFF. The CDR3 coding sequence is TGTGTCGTGAGTGGTAGCGGGACAAATGAGCAGTTCTTC.

This clonotype appeared a few times. The rearrangement links TRBV14 to TRBJ2-1; TRBD2 matches 8 bases. CDR3 length: 15 residues. Germline CDR1 SGHDN, CDR2 FVKESK. The junction had 14 bases not matched to a gene; V was cut back by 4 bases and J by 12 bases. The CDR3 protein is CASSPTSEGTMMQFF. The CDR3 DNA sequence: TGTGCCAGCAGCCCGACTAGCGAAGGGACAATGATGCAGTTCTTC.

This clonotype was picked up many times. V gene TRBV18 combines with J gene TRBJ2-7; the D is unclear. There are 14 residues in the CDR3. Germline values: CDR1 KGHSH, CDR2 LQKENI. V was pared by 3 bases and J by 7 bases, with 16 bases between. Here the CDR3 DNA reads TGTGCCAGCTCACCGGGCCTAGGAGCCGGTGAGCAGTACTTC. This sequence encodes CASSPGLGAGEQYF. The full variable domain, with the rest looked up from reference TRBV18 and TRBJ2-7, is NAGVMQNPRHLVRRRGQEARLRCSPMKGHSHVYWYRQLPEEGLKFMVYLQKENIIDESGMPKERFSAEFPKEGPSILRIQQVVRGDSAAYFCASSPGLGAGEQYFGPGTRLTVT.

The V call is TRBV13, the J call TRBJ1-3; D gene uncertain. The CDR3 totals 17 residues. Trimming pared 3 bases from V and 0 bases from J, leaving 15 bases between. The germline V gene has CDR1 PRHDT and CDR2 FYEKMQ (reference sequence). CDR3 region: CASSFRRTGDSGNTIYF. CDR3 DNA: TGTGCCAGCAGCTTTCGTCGAACTGGGGACTCTGGAAACACCATATATTTT. Drawing the rest from reference TRBV13 and TRBJ1-3, the complete variable domain is AAGVIQSPRHLIKEKRETATLKCYPIPRHDTVYWYQQGPGQDPQFLISFYEKMQSDKGSIPDRFSAQQFSDYHSELNMSSLELGDSALYFCASSFRRTGDSGNTIYFGEGSWLTVV.

Points on this clonotype: This likely came from a read error, as a far larger clone is one base away. The chain uses TRBV28 and TRBJ2-1; no reliable D call. Germline V gives CDR1 MDHEN, CDR2 SYDVKM. The CDR3 consists of 12 residues. Here the CDR3 reads CASSLAGNEQLF. CDR3 nucleotide sequence: TGTGCCAGCAGTTTAGCAGGTAATGAGCAGTTATTC.

This clonotype has a count of ten or more. The rearrangement uses TRBV28 and TRBJ2-5, with 7 positions matching TRBD2. The germline V gene encodes CDR1 MDHEN and CDR2 SYDVKM. The V gene end was trimmed by 2 bases and the J gene end by 3 bases; junction bases not matched to a gene: 6. CDR3 length equals 15 residues. The CDR3 is CASSLLAETEETQYF. In DNA form, the CDR3 reads TGTGCCAGCAGTTTACTAGCGGAAACGGAAGAGACCCAGTACTTC.

The chain carries TRBV5-1 and TRBJ2-7; 8 nucleotides match TRBD2. The CDR3 consists of 17 residues. CDR1 is SGHRS, CDR2 YFSETQ, per germline. V lost 0 bases and J lost 0; bases outside the gene matches: 8. For the CDR3, the DNA is TGCGCCAGCAGCTTGGAACGGGGTAGCGGGGCCTCCTACGAGCAGTACTTC. Encoded protein: CASSLERGSGASYEQYF.

This clonotype has ten or more counts. V and J are TRBV5-1 and TRBJ2-7; no firm D call. The CDR3 runs to 15 residues. V was trimmed by 0 bases and J by 3 bases, leaving 13 bases between them. Germline CDR1 and CDR2: SGHRS and YFSETQ. The CDR3 DNA reads TGCGCCAGCAGCTTGGTGCCCGGGTTTGGCTACGAGCAGTACTTC. It yields the protein CASSLVPGFGYEQYF.

This clonotype was detected a few times. The chain recombines TRBV20-1 with TRBJ1-1; no clear D. V lost 2 bases, J lost 10 bases, and 17 bases lay in between. This CDR3 has 13 residues. Germline values: CDR1 DFQATT, CDR2 SNEGSKA (reference sequence). The CDR3 sequence: CSARKLWAEGAFF. The DNA for the CDR3 is TGCAGTGCTAGAAAGTTGTGGGCGGAGGGAGCTTTCTTT.

This clonotype was found many times. The V gene is TRBV12-3 or TRBV12-4, the J gene TRBJ2-1; D not certain. With 3 bases removed from V and 9 bases from J, the gap between germline ends came to 18 bases. This CDR3 has 15 residues. The CDR3 DNA reads as TGTGCCAGCAGTTTTGGTGATCACCTACGAAGTGAGCAGTTCTTC. It yields the protein CASSFGDHLRSEQFF.

This clonotype appeared once. Likely a read error: the CDR3 ends without its conserved phenylalanine or tryptophan. The DNA is left out, because the CDR3 cannot be placed on it with certainty; the CDR3 is given as TCRdb lists it. This chain links TRBV20-1 with TRBJ1-6; whether TRBD1, the table's D call, matches the DNA was not checked. Looked up from germline, CDR1 is DFQATT and CDR2 is SNEGSKA (reference sequence). The CDR3 has 13 amino acids, counting both end residues. CDR3 sequence: CSAGASYNSPRHV.

At least ten counts were recorded for this clonotype. The chain carries TRBV19 and TRBJ2-7, with D possibly TRBD1 on 6 matching bases. With 6 bases removed from V and 0 bases from J, the gap between germline ends came to 15 bases. This CDR3 region has 15 residues. CDR1 is LNHDA and CDR2 is SQIVND in the germline V gene (reference sequence). Written as DNA, the CDR3 is TGTGCCAGTAGCAAGGGGGACGGAACCTCCTACGAGCAGTACTTC. Translation gives CASSKGDGTSYEQYF. The whole variable domain, remainder taken from reference TRBV19 and TRBJ2-7, is DGGITQSPKYLFRKEGQNVTLSCEQNLNHDAMYWYRQDPGQGLRLIYYSQIVNDFQKGDIAEGYSVSREKKESFPLTVTSAQKNPTAFYLCASSKGDGTSYEQYFGPGTRLTVT.

This clonotype was counted many times. This chain uses TRBV15 with TRBJ2-1, with 8 bases that match TRBD2. Germline values: CDR1 LNHNV, CDR2 YYDKDF (reference sequence). This CDR3 has 13 residues. With V trimmed by 7 bases and J by 6 bases, 5 bases remained unmatched. CDR3 sequence: CATTTGGPNEQFF. The CDR3 coding sequence is TGTGCCACCACCACGGGGGGGCCCAATGAGCAGTTCTTC.

This chain connects TRBV2 to TRBJ2-7; 10 bases map to TRBD1. V shed 4 bases, J shed 3 bases, and the junction held 3 bases outside the gene matches. CDR3 size: 14 residues. Germline V gene sequence: CDR1 SNHLY, CDR2 FYNNEI. The CDR3 DNA reads as TGTGCCAGCAGTGGGACAGGGGGTTACTACGAGCAGTACTTC. This encodes CASSGTGGYYEQYF.

The chain carries TRBV6-1 and TRBJ1-2; a weak D match, TRBD1 (5 bases). The CDR3 is 12 residues long. Germline V CDR1 and CDR2: MNHNS, SASEGT. V was clipped by 9 bases and J by 10 bases, with 18 bases between them. CDR3 residues: CASDPHWGDYTF. The CDR3 region has the DNA TGTGCCAGTGACCCCCACTGGGGGGACTACACCTTC.